One TCR beta chain is described in this entry. The data belong to a study of blood T cell repertoires in COVID-19. Across the study: Italy, Spain and the United States were the sources of the convalescent and acute COVID-19 samples. T cells, B-cell-depleted T cells, or PBMCs provided the cDNA or gDNA that served as material.

How the authors handled the data: Cell counts per sample came from amplifying reference gene primers. This table comes from immunoSEQ multiplex PCR, and its TCRdb copy is limited to in-frame clones, with some not included. V and J calls and clone size come straight from that table; D and trimming were deduced from the DNA. The table has some 90,000 clones, about nine tenths seen once; the top ten hold about 2.5%. The J segment lost 8 bases and the V segment lost 5 bases, leaving 14 bases of the junction unmatched. The CDR3 contains 16 residues. CDR1 and CDR2 from the germline V gene are MGHRA and YSYEKL.

This chain connects TRBV4-1 to TRBJ1-4; 7 bases are a match to TRBD1. Sequencing was done on a sample of peripheral blood. This receptor was obtained from a man aged 50 to 60 with acute or convalescent COVID-19. The DNA for the CDR3 is TGCGCCAGCAGCTCACAGCTTTCCGACAGGGACGAAAAACTGTTTTTT. Translation: CASSSQLSDRDEKLFF.